The 29 T cell receptor beta chains below come from one sample, sequenced in a study of PD-1 blockade in classical Hodgkin lymphoma (dated by TCRdb to 2018 to 2021). What this sample's time point label stands for: cycle 4 day 1 (C4D1), after less than seven weeks of nivolumab. Every trial patient had relapsed after autologous stem cell transplantation, and cohorts A, B and C differed in prior brentuximab vedotin exposure. Magnetic negative selection with a Miltenyi CD4+ T cell isolation kit was used to purify CD4+ T cells from thawed PBMCs. Library prep was done by the immunoSEQ multiplex PCR assay. TCRdb limited this immuneACCESS table to in-frame rearrangements with V and J called. A share of clones is missing; checked studies link under half to unresolved V genes, and the rest is unexplained. This sample lists tens of thousands of clones; around 85% were detected once. The ten biggest clones cover 3% to 4% of the sample.

The sequences come from CD4+ T cells from blood, collected before the fourth cycle of nivolumab. The receptors come from a human donor with classical Hodgkin lymphoma.

The genes are TRBV5-1 and TRBJ2-3; D remains ambiguous. The CDR3 covers 12 residues. Germline loops: CDR1 SGHRS, CDR2 YFSETQ. Trimming shortened V by 4 bases and J by 5 bases, and 8 bases separated the two germline ends. DNA of the CDR3: TGCGCCAGCAGCGGAACAGAAGATACGCAGTATTTT. Its protein product is CASSGTEDTQYF.

The J gene is TRBJ1-4, the V gene TRBV5-5; D is uncertain. The germline V and J ends were trimmed by 4 bases and 8 bases, with 12 bases remaining between them. The germline gives CDR1 SGHKS, CDR2 YYEKEE (reference sequence). The CDR3 covers 13 residues. In nucleotides, the CDR3 is TGTGCCAGCAGCCCCGCTGTGTCCGAAAAACTGTTTTTT. Protein sequence: CASSPAVSEKLFF.

As DNA, the CDR3 is TGTGCCAGTAGTATAGTGGAGGCGGGGACCTACGAGCAGTACTTC. It encodes CASSIVEAGTYEQYF. The V gene is TRBV19, the J gene TRBJ2-7; a weak D match, TRBD2 (6 bases). The CDR3 covers 15 residues. The germline gives CDR1 LNHDA, CDR2 SQIVND (reference sequence). The V end was cut by 1 base, the J end by 2 bases, with 12 bases between.

This clone was observed a few times. V is TRBV7-2 and J is TRBJ1-1; weak D call: TRBD1 (5 bases). The ends were cut back, 9 bases at V and 2 bases at J, with 13 bases in the middle. The CDR3 loop spans 13 amino acids. CDR1 and CDR2 (germline): SGHTA, FQGNSA. CDR3 sequence (DNA): TGTGCCAGTGGTGGGGGACCCAACACTGAAGCTTTCTTT. Amino acids: CASGGGPNTEAFF.

The V and J genes are TRBV5-1 and TRBJ2-7; maybe TRBD2 (5 bases). Trimming took off 0 bases at V and 3 bases at J, with 13 bases between the two ends. CDR3 size: 15 residues. Per germline, CDR1 SGHRS and CDR2 YFSETQ. CDR3 sequence reads: CASSLGGVSFYEQYF. The CDR3 DNA sequence: TGCGCCAGCAGCTTGGGGGGAGTGAGCTTCTACGAGCAGTACTTC.

The chain uses TRBV6-6 and TRBJ1-2, with D unresolved. CDR1 is MNHNY and CDR2 is SVGAGI in the germline V gene (reference sequence). This CDR3 spans 12 amino acids. Trimming removed 9 bases at V and 3 bases at J, with 11 bases between. CDR3: CASESGDYGYTF. The CDR3 bases are TGTGCCAGTGAATCTGGAGACTATGGCTACACCTTC.

The chain links TRBV9 to TRBJ2-5; maybe TRBD2 (6 bases). The CDR3 runs to 16 residues. Germline lookup yields CDR1 SGDLS and CDR2 YYNGEE. Trimming left V 0 bases short and J 1 base short, with 13 bases between. The CDR3 spells CASSVVPGEVQETQYF. The CDR3 coding sequence is TGTGCCAGCAGCGTAGTTCCGGGGGAAGTCCAAGAGACCCAGTACTTC. Full variable domain (outside the CDR3, taken from reference TRBV9 and TRBJ2-5): DSGVTQTPKHLITATGQRVTLRCSPRSGDLSVYWYQQSLDQGLQFLIQYYNGEERAKGNILERFSAQQFPDLHSELNLSSLELGDSALYFCASSVVPGEVQETQYFGPGTRLLVL.

The J gene is TRBJ2-5, the V gene TRBV5-5; D is perhaps TRBD2 (5 bases). In germline, CDR1 is SGHKS, CDR2 YYEKEE (reference sequence). The CDR3 covers 13 residues. The V end was cut by 3 bases, the J end by 1 base, with 7 bases between. The CDR3 sequence: CASSWGVQETQYF. The CDR3 nucleotides are TGTGCCAGCAGCTGGGGAGTCCAAGAGACCCAGTACTTC.

J is TRBJ2-3 and V is TRBV7-9, with D unclear. CDR1 and CDR2 (germline): SEHNR, FQNEAQ (reference sequence). V was trimmed by 0 bases and J by 4 bases, leaving 8 bases between them. CDR3 length equals 14 residues. The CDR3 spells CASSLAFGADTQYF. CDR3 bases: TGTGCCAGCAGCTTAGCTTTTGGGGCAGATACGCAGTATTTT.

This clone appeared once. The chain recombines TRBV6-1 with TRBJ2-3, with TRBD1 matching over 8 bases. The ends lost 10 bases at V and 2 bases at J; junction bases unmatched: 5. Per germline, CDR1 MNHNS and CDR2 SASEGT. CDR3 length: 13 residues. CDR3 protein: CATRTGHTDTQYF. The CDR3 region has the DNA TGTGCCACCCGGACAGGGCACACAGATACGCAGTATTTT.

The chain employs TRBV5-5 and TRBJ1-2, with 8 bases that match TRBD1. The V and J ends lost 0 bases and 7 bases, in that order; junction bases with no gene match: 8. CDR1 is SGHKS and CDR2 is YYEKEE in the germline V gene (reference sequence). The CDR3 covers 15 residues. CDR3 region: CASSLDPEGTGGYTF. The CDR3 DNA reads as TGTGCCAGCAGCTTGGACCCCGAGGGGACAGGTGGCTACACCTTC.

This sequence joins TRBV2 and TRBJ2-1, with TRBD1 matching over 8 bases. This CDR3 has 16 residues. The junction had 7 bases not matched to a gene; V was cut back by 4 bases and J by 2 bases. Germline assignment: CDR1 SNHLY and CDR2 FYNNEI. The CDR3 coding sequence is TGTGCCAGCAGTGCGGACAGGGTCGGGACCTACAATGAGCAGTTCTTC. It specifies CASSADRVGTYNEQFF.

V and J are TRBV7-2 and TRBJ2-1; no clear D gene. Germline loops: CDR1 SGHTA, CDR2 FQGNSA. Trimming removed 2 bases at V and 8 bases at J, with 10 bases between. This CDR3 contains 13 residues. As DNA, the CDR3 is TGTGCCAGCAGCTTAATTCCGATCGATGAGCAGTTCTTC. It yields the protein CASSLIPIDEQFF.

This clone appeared a single time. This chain connects TRBV9 to TRBJ1-3, with 7 bases matching TRBD1. This CDR3 is 16 amino acids long. The junction had 7 bases not matched to a gene; V was cut back by 4 bases and J by 0 bases. The germline gives CDR1 SGDLS, CDR2 YYNGEE. The chain's CDR3 is CASSPRQGFSGNTIYF. Written as DNA, the CDR3 is TGTGCCAGCAGCCCTAGACAGGGATTCTCTGGAAACACCATATATTTT.

The V call is TRBV27, the J call TRBJ1-5; D remains ambiguous. CDR1 MNHEY and CDR2 SMNVEV come from the germline V gene (reference sequence). There are 12 residues in the CDR3. Deletions cut 3 bases from V and 7 bases from J, with 7 bases between. The CDR3 DNA reads TGTGCCAGCAGTTTTGTTGGGCAGCCCCAGCATTTT. This encodes CASSFVGQPQHF.

The rearrangement uses TRBV7-9 and TRBJ2-5; 11 bases agree with TRBD2. Germline V gene sequence: CDR1 SEHNR, CDR2 FQNEAQ (reference sequence). V shed 2 bases and J 4 bases; nucleotides not matched to a gene: 3. This CDR3 region has 15 residues. Here the CDR3 DNA reads TGTGCCAGCAGCTTATTTAGCGGGGGGGGAGAGACCCAGTACTTC. Residues: CASSLFSGGGETQYF.

This clone appeared a few times. V is TRBV10-2 and J is TRBJ1-2, with D perhaps TRBD1 (5 bases). The CDR3 loop spans 14 amino acids. CDR1 and CDR2 (germline): WSHSY, SAAADI. Trimming removed 7 bases from V and 7 bases from J, with 19 bases in between. In nucleotides, the CDR3 is TGCGCCAGCACCTCCCGGGACCAGGGTGGTGGCTACACCTTC. Protein sequence: CASTSRDQGGGYTF.

CDR3 DNA: TGTGCCAGCAGTTCCCGGAGGGAGGGGACTGAAGCTTTCTTT. This gives the protein CASSSRREGTEAFF. The chain employs TRBV6-5 and TRBJ1-1, with a tentative D call TRBD1 (5 bases). Trimming pared 4 bases from V and 5 bases from J, leaving 14 bases between. CDR1 is MNHEY, CDR2 SVGAGI, per germline. The CDR3 totals 14 residues.

About this clone itself: Distinct nucleotide sequences in the sample also encode this CDR3. The rearrangement uses TRBV7-2 and TRBJ2-3; D remains ambiguous. CDR3 size: 14 residues. Germline CDR1 SGHTA, CDR2 FQGNSA. Trimming pared 3 bases from V and 0 bases from J, leaving 7 bases between. The DNA of the CDR3 is TGTGCCAGCAGCTTGGCCAGGAGCACAGATACGCAGTATTTT. This gives the protein CASSLARSTDTQYF.

Points on this clone: Sequence at one end of the junction differs from germline and may be a read error. DNA for the CDR3: TGTGCTAGCAGTTTGGTGGGGGACCAAGAGACCCAGTACTTC. This gives the protein CASSLVGDQETQYF. The chain couples TRBV7-7 to TRBJ2-5; D might be TRBD1 or TRBD2, each matching 5 bases. The CDR3 sequence is 14 residues long. Germline CDR1 reads SSHAT; CDR2 reads FNYEAQ (reference sequence).

J is TRBJ2-2 and V is TRBV2; D unclear. The CDR3 runs 13 residues. Per germline, CDR1 SNHLY and CDR2 FYNNEI. Trimming pared 5 bases from V and 9 bases from J, leaving 13 bases between. CDR3 sequence reads: CASSTGRNRELFF. The CDR3 coding sequence is TGTGCCAGCAGTACTGGACGGAACCGGGAGCTGTTTTTT.

This clone turned up a few times. The V gene is TRBV25-1, the J gene TRBJ1-6, with 8 bases fitting TRBD1. The germline CDR1 and CDR2 sequences are MGHDK and SYGVNS. This CDR3 comprises 15 residues. V trimming: 3 bases; J trimming: 9 bases; junction bases outside the gene matches: 7. CDR3 in amino acids: CASSDLGTGGSPLHF. In DNA form, the CDR3 reads TGTGCCAGCAGTGACCTTGGGACAGGAGGTTCACCCCTCCACTTT. Using reference TRBV25-1 and TRBJ1-6 for the parts outside the CDR3, the full variable domain is EADIYQTPRYLVIGTGKKITLECSQTMGHDKMYWYQQDPGMELHLIHYSYGVNSTEKGDLSSESTVSRIRTEHFPLTLESARPSHTSQYLCASSDLGTGGSPLHFGNGTRLTVT.

This chain joins TRBV20-1 and TRBJ2-1; D ambiguous. V was clipped by 7 bases and J by 5 bases, with 6 bases between them. Germline CDR1 and CDR2: DFQATT and SNEGSKA (reference sequence). The CDR3 length is 10 residues. This CDR3 is CSGADNEQFF. The CDR3 DNA is TGCAGTGGCGCAGACAATGAGCAGTTCTTC.

This sequence joins TRBV7-6 and TRBJ1-4; D gene ambiguous. Germline assignment: CDR1 SGHVS and CDR2 FNYEAQ. The CDR3 has 16 residues. V was shortened by 3 bases and J by 3 bases, with 14 bases between the two germline ends. The CDR3 loop is CASSLVSRNANEKLFF. CDR3 coding DNA: TGTGCCAGCAGCTTGGTTTCCCGGAACGCTAATGAAAAACTGTTTTTT.

The J gene is TRBJ1-2, the V gene TRBV19; D ambiguous. V lost 3 bases and J 9 bases, leaving 14 bases between the germline ends. CDR1 and CDR2 (germline): LNHDA, SQIVND (reference sequence). CDR3 length: 13 residues. The CDR3 loop is CASSIIRDERYTF. In nucleotides, the CDR3 is TGTGCCAGTAGTATTATTAGGGATGAACGCTACACCTTC.

A few counts support this clone. The chain carries TRBV7-2 and TRBJ1-2, with a tentative D call TRBD1 (5 bases). Germline V lookup: CDR1 SGHTA, CDR2 FQGNSA. V lost 5 bases and J lost 4, with 14 bases in between. CDR3 size: 14 residues. The CDR3 protein is CASSTDQGGYGYTF. The CDR3, as DNA: TGTGCCAGCAGCACGGACCAGGGAGGCTATGGCTACACCTTC.

The chain links TRBV5-4 to TRBJ2-1; the D gene could be TRBD1 or TRBD2 (6 bases each). CDR1 SGHNT and CDR2 YYREEE come from the germline V gene (reference sequence). V lost 4 bases and J lost 0, with 17 bases in between. The CDR3 consists of 17 residues. DNA of the CDR3: TGTGCCAGCAGCCCCGGAGGGGGGACCCCCTCCTACAATGAGCAGTTCTTC. This codes for CASSPGGGTPSYNEQFF.

CDR3 DNA: TGCGCCAGCAGCTCACAAGAGACCCAGTACTTC. The encoded protein is CASSSQETQYF. This sequence joins TRBV5-1 and TRBJ2-5; D not certain. This CDR3 spans 11 amino acids. Trimming removed 3 bases from V and 2 bases from J, with 2 bases in between. Germline V CDR1 and CDR2: SGHRS, YFSETQ. Full variable domain (outside the CDR3, taken from reference TRBV5-1 and TRBJ2-5): KAGVTQTPRYLIKTRGQQVTLSCSPISGHRSVSWYQQTPGQGLQFLFEYFSETQRNKGNFPGRFSGRQFSNSRSEMNVSTLELGDSALYLCASSSQETQYFGPGTRLLVL.

The chain couples TRBV5-4 to TRBJ1-1; D is ambiguous. Per germline, CDR1 SGHNT and CDR2 YYREEE (reference sequence). Trimming removed 0 bases at V and 6 bases at J, with 6 bases between. CDR3 length: 12 residues. The CDR3 DNA reads as TGTGCCAGCAGCTTGGAGTGGGCTGAAGCTTTCTTT. As protein: CASSLEWAEAFF.